A single sample gave rise to the 2 T cell receptor beta chains below, sequenced in a study of blood T cell repertoires in COVID-19. Profiled with immunoSEQ multiplex PCR; TCRdb holds only in-frame clones, not every one. This table holds approximately 150,000 clones, roughly nine tenths found once. The sequenced sample consisted of peripheral blood. These receptors all stem from a woman in her sixties or seventies with active COVID-19.

The V gene is TRBV20-1, the J gene TRBJ2-3; D remains unclear. CDR3 size: 12 residues. V lost 3 bases to trimming and J lost 1 base, with 5 bases between them. Germline CDR1 reads DFQATT; CDR2 reads SNEGSKA (reference sequence). CDR3 bases: TGCAGTGCTAGTACAGGCACAGATACGCAGTATTTT. The encoded protein is CSASTGTDTQYF.

This rearrangement joins TRBV11-3 to TRBJ1-1; perhaps TRBD1 as D (5 bases). The V end lost 0 bases, the J end lost 7 bases, and 9 bases lay between the germline ends. CDR3 size: 13 residues. CDR1 and CDR2 (germline): SGHNT, YENEEA. The DNA for the CDR3 is TGTGCCAGCAGCTTAGAGGCAGGGCATGAAGCTTTCTTT. Translated, it gives CASSLEAGHEAFF.